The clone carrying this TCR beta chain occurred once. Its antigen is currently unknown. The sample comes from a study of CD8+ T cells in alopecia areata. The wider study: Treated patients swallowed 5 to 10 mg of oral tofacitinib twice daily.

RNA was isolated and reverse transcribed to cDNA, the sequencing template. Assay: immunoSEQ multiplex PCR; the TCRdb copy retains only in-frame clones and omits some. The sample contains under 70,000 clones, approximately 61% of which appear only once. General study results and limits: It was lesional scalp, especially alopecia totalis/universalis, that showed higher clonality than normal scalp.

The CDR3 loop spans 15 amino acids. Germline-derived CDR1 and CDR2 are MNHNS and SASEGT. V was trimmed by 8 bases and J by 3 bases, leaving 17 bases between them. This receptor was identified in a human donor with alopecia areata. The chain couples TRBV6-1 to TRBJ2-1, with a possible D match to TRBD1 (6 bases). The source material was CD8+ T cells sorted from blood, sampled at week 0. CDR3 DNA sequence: TGTGCCAGCCCCCGCGATGAGGGGGTCTACAATGAGCAGTTCTTC. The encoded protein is CASPRDEGVYNEQFF.